The next 26 T cell receptor beta chains were all read from a single sample in a study of cytomegalovirus exposure and HLA in healthy donors. The PCR made use of 60 Vbeta and 13 Jbeta primers. TCRdb keeps only in-frame clones here, not all; method: immunoSEQ multiplex PCR. Of 70,000 or so clones in the sample, around 70% are singletons; the top ten hold about 10%. The sequencing sample was made of PBMCs. The receptor source for this set is a woman younger than 45 in good health and CMV-seronegative.

The J gene is TRBJ2-1, the V gene TRBV25-1; 10 nucleotides line up with TRBD1. There are 15 residues in the CDR3. CDR1 is MGHDK, CDR2 SYGVNS, per germline. V was clipped by 7 bases and J by 2 bases; unmatched bases: 5. Here the CDR3 DNA reads TGTGCCAGCACCAGACAGGGGGCCACCTACAATGAGCAGTTCTTC. As protein: CASTRQGATYNEQFF.

The sample holds one count of this clone. This sequence joins TRBV29-1 and TRBJ2-1, with 9 bases matching TRBD2. The CDR3 extends over 14 amino acids. The V gene's germline CDR1 is SQVTM and CDR2 ANQGSEA. V shed 6 bases, J shed 4 bases, and the junction held 7 bases outside the gene matches. CDR3 amino acids: CSVRPTSGYNEQFF. CDR3 DNA sequence: TGCAGCGTCAGACCGACTAGCGGTTACAATGAGCAGTTCTTC.

The genes are TRBV29-1 and TRBJ2-3; 10 bases are a match to TRBD2. The length of the CDR3 is 15 residues. J was trimmed by 2 bases and V by 4 bases; bases with no gene match: 6. Germline CDR1 reads SQVTM; CDR2 reads ANQGSEA. The CDR3: CSVVISGGITDTQYF. The CDR3 coding sequence is TGCAGCGTTGTGATTAGCGGGGGGATCACAGATACGCAGTATTTT.

This clone was found a few times. The gene calls are TRBV6-1 and TRBJ1-1; D not resolved. The CDR3 loop spans 13 amino acids. Germline V gene lookup returns CDR1 MNHNS and CDR2 SASEGT. Trimming cost V 3 bases and J 1 base, with 6 bases left between them. The CDR3 DNA reads as TGTGCCAGCAGTGACACTTCGAACACTGAAGCTTTCTTT. It translates to CASSDTSNTEAFF.

The gene calls are TRBV28 and TRBJ2-1; D gene unclear. V lost 5 bases and J 10 bases, leaving 6 bases between the germline ends. There are 10 residues in the CDR3. CDR1 and CDR2 from the germline V gene are MDHEN and SYDVKM. Here the CDR3 reads CASSHREQFF. CDR3 coding DNA: TGTGCCAGCAGTCACAGAGAGCAGTTCTTC.

The chain employs TRBV6-1 and TRBJ2-5, with 8 positions matching TRBD2. V shed 7 bases, J shed 1 base, and the junction held 5 bases outside the gene matches. Germline CDR1 reads MNHNS; CDR2 reads SASEGT. The CDR3 covers 14 residues. DNA for the CDR3: TGTGCCAGCATGGGTGCGGGGGGCCAAGAGACCCAGTACTTC. This gives the protein CASMGAGGQETQYF.

Relative to its sample, this clone is medium-sized (0.01 to 0.1%). V is TRBV5-6 and J is TRBJ1-1; 8 nucleotides align to TRBD1. The CDR3 is made up of 15 amino acids. V lost 2 bases to trimming and J lost 3 bases; unmatched junction nucleotides: 6. Germline CDR1 is SGHDT and CDR2 is YYEEEE. The CDR3 nucleotides are TGTGCCAGCAGCTTAGGACAGGGTGCCTACACTGAAGCTTTCTTT. Its translation: CASSLGQGAYTEAFF.

V is TRBV7-8 and J is TRBJ2-7, with TRBD1 matching over 7 bases. From germline, CDR1 is SGHVS and CDR2 FQNEAQ. The ends lost 3 bases at V and 2 bases at J; junction bases unmatched: 4. There are 14 residues in the CDR3. CDR3 residues: CASSFRDRPYEQYF. The CDR3 DNA is TGTGCCAGCAGCTTCCGGGACAGACCCTACGAGCAGTACTTC.

The chain employs TRBV6-4 and TRBJ2-3, with 7 bases matching TRBD2. V trimming: 0 bases; J trimming: 9 bases; junction bases outside the gene matches: 0. CDR1 and CDR2 from the germline V gene are MRHNA and SNTAGT. The CDR3 consists of 12 residues. The CDR3 loop reads CASSDSGGTQYF. CDR3 bases: TGTGCCAGCAGTGACTCGGGGGGGACGCAGTATTTT.

This clone has just a few counts. The chain is built from TRBV5-6 and TRBJ1-2; D is possibly TRBD1 (6 bases). CDR1 SGHDT and CDR2 YYEEEE come from the germline V gene. The CDR3 is 15 amino acids. V lost 4 bases to trimming and J lost 0 bases, with 13 bases between them. The CDR3 reads CASSLDRPANYGYTF. The CDR3 DNA is TGTGCCAGCAGCCTCGACAGGCCTGCTAACTATGGCTACACCTTC. The full variable domain, with the rest looked up from reference TRBV5-6 and TRBJ1-2, is DAGVTQSPTHLIKTRGQQVTLRCSPKSGHDTVSWYQQALGQGPQFIFQYYEEEERQRGNFPDRFSGHQFPNYSSELNVNALLLGDSALYLCASSLDRPANYGYTFGSGTRLTVV.

The chain combines TRBV5-4 with TRBJ2-3; 11 nucleotides match TRBD2. Per the germline V gene, CDR1 is SGHNT and CDR2 is YYREEE (reference sequence). V shed 4 bases, J shed 3 bases, and the junction held 13 bases outside the gene matches. CDR3 length: 18 residues. CDR3 loop: CASSRRLAGGGGTDTQYF. DNA for the CDR3: TGTGCCAGCAGCAGGAGGCTAGCGGGGGGTGGAGGGACAGATACGCAGTATTTT.

In its sample, this clone was seen a few times. CDR3 region: CATLQGGGYTF. The CDR3 DNA follows: TGCGCCACCTTACAGGGGGGTGGCTACACCTTC. The chain has TRBV4-1 and TRBJ1-2; 8 bases are shared with TRBD1. V dropped 10 bases and J dropped 7; count of bases not matched to a gene: 5. This CDR3 spans 11 amino acids. Germline values: CDR1 MGHRA, CDR2 YSYEKL.

The V call is TRBV21-1, the J call TRBJ2-7; the tabulated D call, TRBD1, remains unverified against the DNA. TRBV21-1 is a listed pseudogene. The CDR3 is 13 residues long. For the CDR3, the DNA is TGTGCCAGCAGAAGGACAGGGGCGTACGAGCAGTACTTC. It yields the protein CASRRTGAYEQYF.

Here the CDR3 reads CAWSVQGAGETQYF. DNA for the CDR3: TGTGCCTGGAGTGTACAGGGGGCCGGGGAGACCCAGTACTTC. The rearrangement joins TRBV30 to TRBJ2-5; the match to TRBD1 covers 9 bases. This CDR3 contains 14 residues. V lost 0 bases, J lost 5 bases, and 4 bases stayed unmatched. Germline-derived CDR1 and CDR2 are GTSNPN and SVGIG (reference sequence).

The chain combines TRBV2 with TRBJ2-1; TRBD2 aligns across 9 bases. V dropped 6 bases and J dropped 2; count of bases not matched to a gene: 5. The CDR3 totals 15 residues. CDR1 SNHLY and CDR2 FYNNEI come from the germline V gene. The chain's CDR3 is CASSSSGVTYNEQFF. The CDR3 nucleotides read TGTGCCAGCAGCTCTAGCGGGGTGACCTACAATGAGCAGTTCTTC.

In its sample, this clone was seen a few times. The CDR3 sequence: CASSFTGGGNYEQYF. The CDR3, as DNA: TGTGCCAGCAGCTTCACAGGGGGGGGAAACTACGAGCAGTACTTC. This chain uses TRBV5-4 with TRBJ2-7; possible D gene TRBD1, 8 bases. Trimming took off 2 bases at V and 3 bases at J, with 15 bases between the two ends. The V gene's germline CDR1 is SGHNT and CDR2 YYREEE (reference sequence). The CDR3 is 15 residues long.

The chain is built from TRBV6-5 and TRBJ2-1; D unresolved. Trimming took off 0 bases at V and 12 bases at J, with 9 bases between the two ends. Germline V gene lookup returns CDR1 MNHEY and CDR2 SVGAGI. CDR3 length: 12 residues. The CDR3 coding sequence is TGTGCCAGCAGTTACTCGGGCCTTGGGCAGTTCTTC. This gives the protein CASSYSGLGQFF.

The chain joins TRBV9 to TRBJ1-4; no clear D. CDR3 length: 15 residues. Germline lookup yields CDR1 SGDLS and CDR2 YYNGEE. V lost 3 bases and J lost 5, with 14 bases in between. CDR3 DNA: TGTGCCAGCAGCGAATCCGGGTCCCTGAATGAAAAACTGTTTTTT. Protein product: CASSESGSLNEKLFF.

This chain joins TRBV19 and TRBJ2-2, with D unresolved. Germline CDR1 and CDR2: LNHDA and SQIVND (reference sequence). The CDR3 extends over 15 amino acids. Trimming stripped 1 base from V and 0 bases from J, with 6 bases between. For the CDR3, the DNA is TGTGCCAGTAGTATAGCCAGGACGAACACCGGGGAGCTGTTTTTT. Translating it yields CASSIARTNTGELFF.

The rearrangement links TRBV7-9 to TRBJ2-1; D is perhaps TRBD1 (6 bases). V was clipped by 6 bases and J by 0 bases, with 12 bases between them. The CDR3 is 15 residues long. The germline V gene has CDR1 SEHNR and CDR2 FQNEAQ (reference sequence). For the CDR3, the DNA is TGTGCCAGCAGTCTCCTGGGGGCCTCCTACAATGAGCAGTTCTTC. It codes for CASSLLGASYNEQFF.

The V and J genes are TRBV25-1 and TRBJ1-5, with D possibly matching TRBD1 (5 bases). Germline V CDR1 and CDR2: MGHDK, SYGVNS. V lost 7 bases and J 0 bases, leaving 10 bases between the germline ends. This CDR3 region has 14 residues. Written as DNA, the CDR3 is TGTGCCAGCATTCGGACAACTAGCAATCAGCCCCAGCATTTT. It codes for CASIRTTSNQPQHF.

There are a few counts of this clone. The CDR3 reads CASGTGQLNTEAFF. The CDR3 coding sequence is TGTGCCAGTGGAACGGGACAGTTGAACACTGAAGCTTTCTTT. The chain links TRBV19 to TRBJ1-1; 7 bases agree with TRBD1. Per the germline V gene, CDR1 is LNHDA and CDR2 is SQIVND (reference sequence). The J segment lost 0 bases and the V segment lost 8 bases, leaving 6 bases of the junction unmatched. The CDR3 extends over 14 amino acids.

The chain uses TRBV27 and TRBJ1-6, with 8 bases that match TRBD1. Per germline, CDR1 MNHEY and CDR2 SMNVEV (reference sequence). J lost 9 bases, V lost 3 bases, and 7 bases had no gene match. The CDR3 runs 15 residues. CDR3 sequence reads: CASSLGQGAGSPLHF. In DNA form, the CDR3 reads TGTGCCAGCAGTTTGGGTCAGGGGGCAGGTTCACCCCTCCACTTT.

The chain has TRBV5-4 and TRBJ2-1; 8 bases map to TRBD2. The V gene's germline CDR1 is SGHNT and CDR2 YYREEE (reference sequence). The CDR3 is 15 amino acids. The trim removed 0 bases at V and 7 bases at J, leaving 6 bases unmatched. The CDR3, as DNA: TGTGCCAGCAGCTTGGAAGCGGGGGCGGGGAATGAGCAGTTCTTC. This gives the protein CASSLEAGAGNEQFF.

V is TRBV19 and J is TRBJ1-5, with D possibly being TRBD1 (5 bases). This CDR3 has 15 amino acids. The ends were cut back, 2 bases at V and 4 bases at J, with 12 bases in the middle. CDR1 is LNHDA and CDR2 is SQIVND in the germline V gene (reference sequence). The CDR3 sequence is CASSISWGQNQPQHF. CDR3 coding DNA: TGTGCCAGTAGTATATCGTGGGGCCAGAATCAGCCCCAGCATTTT.

In its sample, this clone was seen once. The chain has TRBV19 and TRBJ2-5; maybe TRBD2 (6 bases). Germline CDR1 LNHDA, CDR2 SQIVND (reference sequence). This CDR3 comprises 15 residues. V dropped 3 bases and J dropped 2 bases, with 13 bases sitting between them. CDR3 loop: CASSIFGSGQETQYF. The CDR3 bases are TGTGCCAGTAGTATCTTCGGCAGCGGGCAAGAGACCCAGTACTTC.